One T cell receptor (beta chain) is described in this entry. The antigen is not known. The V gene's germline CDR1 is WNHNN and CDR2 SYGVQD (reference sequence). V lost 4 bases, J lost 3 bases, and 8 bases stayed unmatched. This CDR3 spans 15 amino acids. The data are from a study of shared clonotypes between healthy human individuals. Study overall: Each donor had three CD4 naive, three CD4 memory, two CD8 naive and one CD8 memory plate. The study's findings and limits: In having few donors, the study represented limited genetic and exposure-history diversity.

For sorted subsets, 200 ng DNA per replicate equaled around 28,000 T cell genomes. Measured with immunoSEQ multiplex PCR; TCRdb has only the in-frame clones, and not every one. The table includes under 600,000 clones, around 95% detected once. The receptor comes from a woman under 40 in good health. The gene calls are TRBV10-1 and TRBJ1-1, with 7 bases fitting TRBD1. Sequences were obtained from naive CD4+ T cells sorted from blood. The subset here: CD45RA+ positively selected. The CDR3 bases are TGCGCCAGCAGTGGCCACAGGGGACGTTACACTGAAGCTTTCTTT. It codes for CASSGHRGRYTEAFF.